This section outlines one TCR beta chain sequence together with its context. V was shortened by 4 bases and J by 0 bases, with 14 bases between the two germline ends. Germline CDR1 is SGDLS and CDR2 is YYNGEE. This CDR3 contains 16 residues. This specimen belongs to a study of cytomegalovirus exposure and HLA in healthy donors. The PCR ran on 60 Vbeta and 13 Jbeta primers. Assay used: immunoSEQ multiplex PCR; TCRdb lists only in-frame clones, some missing. This sample has roughly 180,000 clones; about 75% occur once, and the top ten carry more than 2.5%. The TCR originated in a female donor in good health and CMV-seronegative. The chain has TRBV9 and TRBJ1-3; D remains unclear. The sequenced sample was PBMCs. CDR3 DNA: TGTGCCAGCAGCCTGACCGAAAGGAGCTCTGGAAACACCATATATTTT. It yields the protein CASSLTERSSGNTIYF.